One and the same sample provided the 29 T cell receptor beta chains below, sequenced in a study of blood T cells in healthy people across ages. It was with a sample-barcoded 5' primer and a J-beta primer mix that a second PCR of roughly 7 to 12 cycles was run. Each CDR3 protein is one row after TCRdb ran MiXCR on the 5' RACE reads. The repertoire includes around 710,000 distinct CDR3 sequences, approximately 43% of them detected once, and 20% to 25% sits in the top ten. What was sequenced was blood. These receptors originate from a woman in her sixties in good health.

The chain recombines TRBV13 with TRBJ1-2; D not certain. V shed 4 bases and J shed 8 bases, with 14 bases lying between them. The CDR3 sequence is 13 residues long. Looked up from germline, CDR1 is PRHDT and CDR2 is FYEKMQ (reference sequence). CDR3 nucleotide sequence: TGTGCCAGCAGCTCTATGGGCTCTAACGGCTACACCTTC. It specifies CASSSMGSNGYTF.

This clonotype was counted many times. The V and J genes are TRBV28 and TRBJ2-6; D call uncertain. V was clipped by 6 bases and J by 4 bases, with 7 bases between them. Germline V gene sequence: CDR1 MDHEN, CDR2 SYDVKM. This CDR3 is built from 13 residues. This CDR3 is CASRASGANVLTF. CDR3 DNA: TGTGCCAGCAGGGCTTCCGGGGCCAACGTCCTGACTTTC.

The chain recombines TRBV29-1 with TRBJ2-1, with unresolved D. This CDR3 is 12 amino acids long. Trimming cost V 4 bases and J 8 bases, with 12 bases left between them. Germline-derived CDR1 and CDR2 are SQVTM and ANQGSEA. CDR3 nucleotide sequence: TGCAGCGTTGGCCAGGAATGGGATGAGCAGTTCTTC. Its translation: CSVGQEWDEQFF.

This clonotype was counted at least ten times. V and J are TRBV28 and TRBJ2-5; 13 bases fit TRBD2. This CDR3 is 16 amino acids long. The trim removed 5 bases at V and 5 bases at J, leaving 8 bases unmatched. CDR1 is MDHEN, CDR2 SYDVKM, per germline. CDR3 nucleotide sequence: TGTGCCAGCAGTCCCGGACTAGCGGGAGTCGGGGAGACCCAGTACTTC. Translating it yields CASSPGLAGVGETQYF.

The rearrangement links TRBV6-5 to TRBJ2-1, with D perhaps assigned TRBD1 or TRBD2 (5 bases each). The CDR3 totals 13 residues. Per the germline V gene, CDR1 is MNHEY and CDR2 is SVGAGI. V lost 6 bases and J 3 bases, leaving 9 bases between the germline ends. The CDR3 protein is CASREGLYNEQFF. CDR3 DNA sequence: TGTGCCAGCAGAGAGGGGCTCTACAATGAGCAGTTCTTC.

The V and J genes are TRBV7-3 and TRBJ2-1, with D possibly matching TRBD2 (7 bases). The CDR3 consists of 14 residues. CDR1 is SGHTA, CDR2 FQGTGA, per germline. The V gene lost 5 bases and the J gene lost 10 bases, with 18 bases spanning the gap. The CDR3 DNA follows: TGTGCCAGCAGCCCCCACAGGGACTACCTAGAGCAGTTCTTC. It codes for CASSPHRDYLEQFF.

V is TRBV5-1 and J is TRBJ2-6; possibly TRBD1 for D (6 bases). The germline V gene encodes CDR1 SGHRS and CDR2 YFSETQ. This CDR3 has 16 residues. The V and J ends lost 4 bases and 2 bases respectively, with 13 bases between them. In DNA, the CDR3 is TGCGCCAGCAGCAAGGACAGTTCCACTGGGGCCAACGTCCTGACTTTC. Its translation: CASSKDSSTGANVLTF.

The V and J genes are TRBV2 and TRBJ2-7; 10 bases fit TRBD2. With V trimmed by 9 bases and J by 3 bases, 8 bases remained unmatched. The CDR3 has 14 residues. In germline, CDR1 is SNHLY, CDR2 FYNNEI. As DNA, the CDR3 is TGTGCCAGTTACCTAGCGGGGGAGAACTACGAGCAGTACTTC. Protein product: CASYLAGENYEQYF.

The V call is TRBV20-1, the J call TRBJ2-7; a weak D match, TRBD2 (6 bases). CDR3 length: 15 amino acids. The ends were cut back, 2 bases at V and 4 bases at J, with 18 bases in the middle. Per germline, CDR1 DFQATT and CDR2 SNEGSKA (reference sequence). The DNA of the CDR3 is TGCAGTGCTAGACCGGGACTCAGAGGCGGTTACGAGCAGTACTTC. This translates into CSARPGLRGGYEQYF.

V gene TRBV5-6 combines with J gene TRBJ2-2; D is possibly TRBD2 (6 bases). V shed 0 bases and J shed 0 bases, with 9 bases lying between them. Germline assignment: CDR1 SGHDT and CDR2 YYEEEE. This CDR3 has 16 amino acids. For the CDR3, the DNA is TGTGCCAGCAGCTTGGCCGGACTATCGAACACCGGGGAGCTGTTTTTT. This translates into CASSLAGLSNTGELFF.

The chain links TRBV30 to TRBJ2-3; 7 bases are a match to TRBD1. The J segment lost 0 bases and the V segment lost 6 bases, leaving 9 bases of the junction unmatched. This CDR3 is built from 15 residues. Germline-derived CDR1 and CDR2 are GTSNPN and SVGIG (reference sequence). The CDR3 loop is CACNQGGSSTDTQYF. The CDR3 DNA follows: TGTGCCTGCAACCAAGGGGGCTCAAGCACAGATACGCAGTATTTT. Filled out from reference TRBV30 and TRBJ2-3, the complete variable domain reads SQTIHQWPATLVQPVGSPLSLECTVEGTSNPNLYWYRQAAGRGLQLLFYSVGIGQISSEVPQNLSASRPQDRQFILSSKKLLLSDSGFYLCACNQGGSSTDTQYFGPGTRLTVL.

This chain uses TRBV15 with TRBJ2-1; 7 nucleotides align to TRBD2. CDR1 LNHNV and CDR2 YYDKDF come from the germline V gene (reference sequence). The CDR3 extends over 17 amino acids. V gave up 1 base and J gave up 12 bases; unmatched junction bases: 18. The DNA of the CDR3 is TGTGCCACCAGCAGAGTGGGTACGGGAGGCTCATTGAGGGGGCAGTTCTTC. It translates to CATSRVGTGGSLRGQFF.

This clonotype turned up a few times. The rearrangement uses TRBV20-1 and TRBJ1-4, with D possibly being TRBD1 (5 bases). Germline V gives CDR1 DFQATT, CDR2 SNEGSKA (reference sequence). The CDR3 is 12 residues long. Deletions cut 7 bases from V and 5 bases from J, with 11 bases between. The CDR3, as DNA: TGCAGTGTTTTGTGGGGGAATGAAAAACTGTTTTTT. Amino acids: CSVLWGNEKLFF.

The CDR3 loop reads CAISDGGRGNQPQHF. CDR3 coding DNA: TGTGCCATCAGTGATGGGGGCAGGGGGAATCAGCCCCAGCATTTT. The chain joins TRBV10-3 to TRBJ1-5, with 7 bases matching TRBD1. Per the germline V gene, CDR1 is ENHRY and CDR2 is SYGVKD. V lost 3 bases, J lost 4 bases, and 6 bases stayed unmatched. This CDR3 is 15 amino acids long.

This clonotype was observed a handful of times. The CDR3 here is CASSLDLTGVRSYEQYF. Written as DNA, the CDR3 is TGTGCCAGCAGCTTAGATTTGACGGGAGTTCGATCCTACGAGCAGTACTTC. This sequence joins TRBV7-9 and TRBJ2-7; a possible D gene is TRBD2 (6 bases). The CDR3 has 17 amino acids. V was shortened by 1 base and J by 1 base, with 17 bases between the two germline ends. Germline CDR1 is SEHNR and CDR2 is FQNEAQ (reference sequence).

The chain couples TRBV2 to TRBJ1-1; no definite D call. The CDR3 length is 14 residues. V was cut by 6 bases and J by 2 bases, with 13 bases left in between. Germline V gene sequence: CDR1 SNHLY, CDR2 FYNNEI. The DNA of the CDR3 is TGTGCCAGCAGGAGAGCCCAGTTAAACACTGAAGCTTTCTTT. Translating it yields CASRRAQLNTEAFF. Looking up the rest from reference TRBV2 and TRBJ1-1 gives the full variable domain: EPEVTQTPSHQVTQMGQEVILRCVPISNHLYFYWYRQILGQKVEFLVSFYNNEISEKSEIFDDQFSVERPDGSNFTLKIRSTKLEDSAMYFCASRRAQLNTEAFFGQGTRLTVV.

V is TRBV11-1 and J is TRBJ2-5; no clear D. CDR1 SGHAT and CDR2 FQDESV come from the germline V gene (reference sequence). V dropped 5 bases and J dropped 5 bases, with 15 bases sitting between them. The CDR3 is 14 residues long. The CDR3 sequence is CASSVGSVGETQYF. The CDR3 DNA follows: TGTGCCAGCAGCGTAGGGTCGGTTGGCGAGACCCAGTACTTC.

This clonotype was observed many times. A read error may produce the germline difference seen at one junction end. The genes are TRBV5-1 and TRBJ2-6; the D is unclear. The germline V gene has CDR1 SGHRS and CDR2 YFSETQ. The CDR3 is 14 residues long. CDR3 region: CASSLDSGANVLTF. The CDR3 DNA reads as TGTGCCAGCAGCCTTGACTCTGGGGCCAACGTCCTGACTTTC. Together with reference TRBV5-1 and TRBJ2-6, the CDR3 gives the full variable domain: KAGVTQTPRYLIKTRGQQVTLSCSPISGHRSVSWYQQTPGQGLQFLFEYFSETQRNKGNFPGRFSGRQFSNSRSEMNVSTLELGDSALYLCASSLDSGANVLTFGAGSRLTVL.

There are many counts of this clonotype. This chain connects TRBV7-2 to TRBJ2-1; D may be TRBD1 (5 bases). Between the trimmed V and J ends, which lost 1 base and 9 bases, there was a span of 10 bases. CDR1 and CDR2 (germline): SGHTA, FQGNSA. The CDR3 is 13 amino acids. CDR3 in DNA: TGTGCCAGCAGCTTAGACAGGCGAGGTGAGCAGTTCTTC. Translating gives CASSLDRRGEQFF.

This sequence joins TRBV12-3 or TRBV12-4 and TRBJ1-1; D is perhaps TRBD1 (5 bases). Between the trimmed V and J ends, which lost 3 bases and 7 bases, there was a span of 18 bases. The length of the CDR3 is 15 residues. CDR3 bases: TGTGCCAGCAGTTTGACAACCGGGGGAATGGGTGAAGCTTTCTTT. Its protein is CASSLTTGGMGEAFF.

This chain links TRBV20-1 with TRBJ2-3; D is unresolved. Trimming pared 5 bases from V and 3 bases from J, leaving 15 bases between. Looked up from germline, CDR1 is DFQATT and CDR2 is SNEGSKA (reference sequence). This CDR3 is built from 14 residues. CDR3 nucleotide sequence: TGCAGTGCTTCCTATCCTCGTGGGACAGATACGCAGTATTTT. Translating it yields CSASYPRGTDTQYF.

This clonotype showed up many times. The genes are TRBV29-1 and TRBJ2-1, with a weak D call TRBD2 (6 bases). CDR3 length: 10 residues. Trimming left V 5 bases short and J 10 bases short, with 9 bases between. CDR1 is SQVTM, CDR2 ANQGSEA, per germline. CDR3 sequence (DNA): TGCAGCGTTCGCGGGGCAGAGCAGTTCTTC. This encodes CSVRGAEQFF.

The CDR3 here is CASSFPFRGAEQYF. The CDR3 nucleotides read TGTGCCAGCAGTTTCCCCTTCAGGGGTGCCGAGCAGTACTTC. The chain is built from TRBV27 and TRBJ2-7; the D gene is possibly TRBD1 (6 bases). CDR1 MNHEY and CDR2 SMNVEV come from the germline V gene (reference sequence). The CDR3 runs to 14 residues. V gave up 3 bases and J gave up 6 bases, with 15 bases separating them.

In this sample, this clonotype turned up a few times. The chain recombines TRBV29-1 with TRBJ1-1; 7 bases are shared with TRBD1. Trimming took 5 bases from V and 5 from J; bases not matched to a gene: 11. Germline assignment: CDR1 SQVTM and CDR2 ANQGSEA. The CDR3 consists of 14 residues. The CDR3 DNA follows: TGCAGCGTTTTCAAACAGGGGATCACGACTGAAGCTTTCTTT. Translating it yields CSVFKQGITTEAFF.

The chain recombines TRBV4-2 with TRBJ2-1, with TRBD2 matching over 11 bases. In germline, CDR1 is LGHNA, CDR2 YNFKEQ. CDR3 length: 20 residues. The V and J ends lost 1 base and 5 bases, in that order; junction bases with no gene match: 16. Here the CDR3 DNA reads TGTGCCAGCAGCCAAGTGAGGGGGGGGGTTGGGACTAGCGGTAACAATGAGCAGTTCTTC. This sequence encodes CASSQVRGGVGTSGNNEQFF.

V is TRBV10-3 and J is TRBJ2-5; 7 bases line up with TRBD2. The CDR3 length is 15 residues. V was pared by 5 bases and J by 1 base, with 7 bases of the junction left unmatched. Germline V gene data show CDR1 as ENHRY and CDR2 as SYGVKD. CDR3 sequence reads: CAISKSSGPQETQYF. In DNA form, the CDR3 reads TGTGCCATCAGTAAATCTAGCGGTCCCCAAGAGACCCAGTACTTC.

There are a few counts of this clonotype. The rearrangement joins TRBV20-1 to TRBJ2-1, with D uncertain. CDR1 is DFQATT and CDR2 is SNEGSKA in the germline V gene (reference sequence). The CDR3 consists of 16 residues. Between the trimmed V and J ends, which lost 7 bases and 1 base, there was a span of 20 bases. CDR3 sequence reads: CSVPHDAVTSYNEQFF. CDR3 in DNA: TGCAGTGTACCACATGACGCGGTAACGTCCTACAATGAGCAGTTCTTC.

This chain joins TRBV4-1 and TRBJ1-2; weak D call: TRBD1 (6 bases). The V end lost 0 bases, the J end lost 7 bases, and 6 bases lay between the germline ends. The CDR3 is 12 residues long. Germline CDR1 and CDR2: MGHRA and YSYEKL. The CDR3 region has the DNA TGCGCCAGCAGCCAAGACAGGGGTGGCTACACCTTC. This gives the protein CASSQDRGGYTF.

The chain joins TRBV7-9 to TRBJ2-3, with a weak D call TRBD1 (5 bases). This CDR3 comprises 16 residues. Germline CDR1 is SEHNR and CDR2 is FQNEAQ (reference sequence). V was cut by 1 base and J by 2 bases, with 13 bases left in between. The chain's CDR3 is CASSLDQGTYTDTQYF. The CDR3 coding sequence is TGTGCCAGCAGCTTAGATCAGGGAACCTACACAGATACGCAGTATTTT.